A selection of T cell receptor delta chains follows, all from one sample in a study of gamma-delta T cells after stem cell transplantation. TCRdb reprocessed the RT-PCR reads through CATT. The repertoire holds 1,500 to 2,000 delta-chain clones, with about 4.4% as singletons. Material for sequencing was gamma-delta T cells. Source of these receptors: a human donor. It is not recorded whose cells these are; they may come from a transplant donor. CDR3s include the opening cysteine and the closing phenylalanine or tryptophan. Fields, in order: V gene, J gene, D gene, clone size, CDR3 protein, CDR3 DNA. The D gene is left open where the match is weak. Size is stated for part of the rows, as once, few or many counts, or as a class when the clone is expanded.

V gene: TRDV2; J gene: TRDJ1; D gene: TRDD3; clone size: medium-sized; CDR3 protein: CACDTLSSVGGVDTDKLIF; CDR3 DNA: TGTGCCTGTGACACCCTTTCGTCGGTTGGGGGAGTCGACACCGATAAACTCATCTTT
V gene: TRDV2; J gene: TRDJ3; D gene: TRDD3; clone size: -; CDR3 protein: CACDTPAGGPSSWDTRQVFF; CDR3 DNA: TGTGCCTGTGACACGCCCGCTGGGGGACCCAGCTCCTGGGACACCCGACAGGTGTTTTTC
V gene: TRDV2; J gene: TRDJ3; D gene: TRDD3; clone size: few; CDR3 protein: CACDTGGWGRQGSSWDTRQMFF; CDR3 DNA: TGTGCCTGTGACACCGGTGGCTGGGGGAGACAAGGGAGCTCCTGGGACACCCGACAGATGTTTTTC
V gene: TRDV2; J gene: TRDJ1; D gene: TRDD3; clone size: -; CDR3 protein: CACDTVGTGGKKLIF; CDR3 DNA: TGTGCCTGTGACACCGTGGGCACTGGGGGAAAAAAACTCATCTTT
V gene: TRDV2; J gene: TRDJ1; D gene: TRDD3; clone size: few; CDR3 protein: CACDLLPPTGGGYTDKLIF; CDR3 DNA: TGTGCCTGTGACCTACTTCCTCCAACTGGGGGAGGGTACACCGATAAACTCATCTTT
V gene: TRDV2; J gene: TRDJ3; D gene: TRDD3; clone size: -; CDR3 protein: CACDTLLGDTSWDTRQMFF; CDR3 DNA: TGTGCCTGTGACACTCTACTGGGGGATACCTCCTGGGACACCCGACAGATGTTTTTC
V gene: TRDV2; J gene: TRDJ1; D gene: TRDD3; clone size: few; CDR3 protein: CACDSILGDTPLRGLIF; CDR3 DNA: TGTGCCTGTGACTCGATACTGGGGGATACGCCCTTGAGGGGACTCATCTTT
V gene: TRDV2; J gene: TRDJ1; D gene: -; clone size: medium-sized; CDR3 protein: CACDTILKGSKVVDKLIF; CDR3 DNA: TGTGCCTGTGACACCATCCTCAAGGGTAGTAAAGTGGTCGATAAACTCATCTTT
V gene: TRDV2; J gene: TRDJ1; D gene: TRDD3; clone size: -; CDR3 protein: CACDQLLGDTRAPGTDKLIF; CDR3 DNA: TGTGCCTGTGACCAACTACTGGGGGATACCCGTGCCCCAGGCACCGATAAACTCATCTTT
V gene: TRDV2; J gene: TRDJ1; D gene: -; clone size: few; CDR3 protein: CACDTLLPSHRDADDKLIF; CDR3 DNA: TGTGCCTGTGACACTCTGCTCCCTTCCCATCGGGACGCTGACGATAAACTCATCTTT
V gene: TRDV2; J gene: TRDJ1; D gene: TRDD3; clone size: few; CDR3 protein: CACDTLGDTQYTDKLIF; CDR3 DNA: TGTGCCTGTGACACCCTGGGGGATACCCAGTACACCGATAAACTCATCTTT
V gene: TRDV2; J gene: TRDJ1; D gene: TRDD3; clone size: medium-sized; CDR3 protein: CACDTSFPSRVLGDTRSDKLIF; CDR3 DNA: TGTGCCTGTGACACCTCATTTCCCAGCAGGGTACTGGGGGATACGCGCTCCGATAAACTCATCTTT
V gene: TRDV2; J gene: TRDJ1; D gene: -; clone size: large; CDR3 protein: CACDSLRQGSPRTDKLIF; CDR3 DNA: TGTGCCTGTGACTCACTACGCCAGGGGTCCCCTCGGACCGATAAACTCATCTTT
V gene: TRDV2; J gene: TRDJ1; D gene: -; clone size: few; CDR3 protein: CACDTVGDLRGETPDKLIF; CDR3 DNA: TGTGCCTGTGACACCGTTGGGGATTTGCGCGGGGAGACGCCGGATAAACTCATCTTT
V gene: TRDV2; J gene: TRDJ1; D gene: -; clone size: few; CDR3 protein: CACDTLGSPYTDKLIF; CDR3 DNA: TGTGCCTGTGACACCCTGGGGTCCCCTTACACCGATAAACTCATCTTT
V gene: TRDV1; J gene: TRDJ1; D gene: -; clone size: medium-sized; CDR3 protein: CALGERGNTDKLIF; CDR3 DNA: TGTGCTCTTGGGGAACGGGGAAACACCGATAAACTCATCTTT
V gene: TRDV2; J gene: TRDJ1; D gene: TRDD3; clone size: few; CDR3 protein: CACKGLGDTASSDKLIF; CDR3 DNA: TGTGCCTGTAAGGGACTGGGGGATACTGCTTCATCCGACAAACTCATCTTT
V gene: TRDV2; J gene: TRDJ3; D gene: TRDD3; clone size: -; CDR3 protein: CACDTGGNWGPSSWDTRQMFF; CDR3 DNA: TGTGCCTGTGACACGGGAGGGAACTGGGGGCCGAGCTCCTGGGACACCCGACAGATGTTTTTC
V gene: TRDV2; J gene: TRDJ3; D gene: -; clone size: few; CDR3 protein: CACDTAGETSWDTRQMFF; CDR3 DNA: TGTGCCTGTGACACAGCTGGGGAGACCTCCTGGGACACCCGACAGATGTTTTTC
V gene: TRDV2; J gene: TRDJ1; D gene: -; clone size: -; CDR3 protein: CACDSLRIGTDKLIF; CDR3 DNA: TGTGCCTGTGACTCGCTGCGGATCGGGACCGATAAACTCATCTTT